This TCR beta chain derives from a study of OX40 agonist ivuxolimab in advanced cancers. Study-level points and caveats: Relatively little clonal expansion, among the lowest observed, appeared in partial responders at 0.1-3.0 mg/kg.

Germline CDR1 reads LNHDA; CDR2 reads SQIVND (reference sequence). The CDR3 runs 16 residues. V shed 3 bases and J shed 4 bases, with 16 bases lying between them. About this clone: Its target is unknown.

The table came from immunoSEQ multiplex PCR; TCRdb's copy has only in-frame clones and leaves some out. The data contain more than 75,000 clones, over 75% of them seen just once; the ten biggest clones take up approximately 5.5%. The V and J genes are TRBV19 and TRBJ2-1; D possibly uses TRBD1 or TRBD2 (5 bases each). The sample was CD4+ or CD8+ T cells sorted from blood, taken in a trial of the OX40 agonist ivuxolimab. The origin of this receptor is an adult with an advanced solid tumor such as melanoma, head and neck, liver or kidney cancer. The CDR3 region is CASSISGTSVYNEQFF. CDR3 coding DNA: TGTGCCAGTAGTATTTCCGGGACCTCTGTATACAATGAGCAGTTCTTC. The complete variable domain, with remaining parts taken from reference TRBV19 and TRBJ2-1, reads DGGITQSPKYLFRKEGQNVTLSCEQNLNHDAMYWYRQDPGQGLRLIYYSQIVNDFQKGDIAEGYSVSREKKESFPLTVTSAQKNPTAFYLCASSISGTSVYNEQFFGPGTRLTVL.